The clone carrying this T cell receptor (beta chain) was found a few times. This CDR3 has 13 residues. Per the germline V gene, CDR1 is SEHNR and CDR2 is FQNEAQ (reference sequence). Trimming removed 1 base from V and 9 bases from J, with 10 bases in between. These data belong to a study of blood T cells in healthy people across ages. A minimum of 7 million PBMCs was isolated per sample. Then a second PCR, running roughly 7 to 11 cycles, was carried out with a sample-barcoded 5' primer and a J-beta primer mix. TCRdb processed the 5' RACE reads anew with MiXCR; each CDR3 protein has one entry. Of around 800,000 distinct CDR3 sequences listed, about 47% are singletons.

The receptor comes from an elderly man in good health. What was sequenced was blood. The genes are TRBV7-9 and TRBJ2-1; D remains ambiguous. CDR3 nucleotides: TGTGCCAGCAGCTTAGAACATCAGAGTGAGCAGTTCTTC. It is translated as CASSLEHQSEQFF.